This T cell receptor (beta chain) was recorded in a study of Tregs in tolerant kidney transplant recipients. The repertoire was sequenced with immunoSEQ multiplex PCR; TCRdb's copy has only in-frame clones and lacks some. The sample has some 250,000 clones, 84% seen once. CD4+CD25+CD127- Tregs, CD4+CD25- non-Tregs, CD4 and CD8 cells were sorted. Study findings and constraints: This study did not directly address biological reproducibility. The small number of patients limits these findings pending further validation.

The CDR3 covers 14 residues. V lost 1 base, J lost 7 bases, and 5 bases stayed unmatched. Germline CDR1 reads SGHAT; CDR2 reads FQNNGV. Regarding this clone: Its antigen is not identified.

Sequenced material: CD4+ T cells from blood. This rearrangement joins TRBV11-2 to TRBJ2-7; 9 positions match TRBD1. This TCR was sampled from a human donor in good health. CDR3 in DNA: TGTGCCAGCAGCTTAGTGACAGGGGGATTTGAGCAGTACTTC. It is translated as CASSLVTGGFEQYF. The complete variable domain, with remaining parts taken from reference TRBV11-2 and TRBJ2-7, reads EAGVAQSPRYKIIEKRQSVAFWCNPISGHATLYWYQQILGQGPKLLIQFQNNGVVDDSQLPKDRFSAERLKGVDSTLKIQPAKLEDSAVYLCASSLVTGGFEQYFGPGTRLTVT.